Here is one T cell receptor (beta chain) with its context. Its matching antigen is unknown. The sample comes from a study of cytomegalovirus exposure and HLA in healthy donors. The PCR contained 60 Vbeta and 13 Jbeta primers. The method was immunoSEQ multiplex PCR; TCRdb's version includes in-frame clones alone and lacks a portion of them. The sample lists under 200,000 clones; approximately 80% were seen once. Whole-study findings and limits: What a later analysis showed was that several of the most significant clusters appeared linked to common viral pathogens.

CDR1 is SGHRS, CDR2 YFSETQ, per germline. The CDR3 is made up of 16 amino acids. The V and J ends lost 0 bases and 6 bases, in that order; junction bases with no gene match: 7. The genes are TRBV5-1 and TRBJ2-1; 9 positions agree with TRBD2. The TCR was taken from a woman aged 50 to 65 in good health and CMV-seropositive. Sequencing input: PBMCs. The CDR3 region is CASSLDATSGSNEQFF. In nucleotides, the CDR3 is TGCGCCAGCAGCTTGGATGCGACTAGCGGATCCAATGAGCAGTTCTTC.